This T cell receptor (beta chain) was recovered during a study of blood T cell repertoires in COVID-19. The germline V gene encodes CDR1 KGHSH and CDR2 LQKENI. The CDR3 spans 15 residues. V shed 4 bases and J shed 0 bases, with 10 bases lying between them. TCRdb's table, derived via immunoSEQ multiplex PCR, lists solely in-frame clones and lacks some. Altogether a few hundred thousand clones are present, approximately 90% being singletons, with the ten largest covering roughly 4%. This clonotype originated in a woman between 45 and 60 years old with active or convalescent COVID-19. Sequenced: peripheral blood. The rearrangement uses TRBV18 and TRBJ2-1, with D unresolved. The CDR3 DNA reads TGTGCCAGCTCACTCCTTTTGAGCTCCTACAATGAGCAGTTCTTC. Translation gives CASSLLLSSYNEQFF.